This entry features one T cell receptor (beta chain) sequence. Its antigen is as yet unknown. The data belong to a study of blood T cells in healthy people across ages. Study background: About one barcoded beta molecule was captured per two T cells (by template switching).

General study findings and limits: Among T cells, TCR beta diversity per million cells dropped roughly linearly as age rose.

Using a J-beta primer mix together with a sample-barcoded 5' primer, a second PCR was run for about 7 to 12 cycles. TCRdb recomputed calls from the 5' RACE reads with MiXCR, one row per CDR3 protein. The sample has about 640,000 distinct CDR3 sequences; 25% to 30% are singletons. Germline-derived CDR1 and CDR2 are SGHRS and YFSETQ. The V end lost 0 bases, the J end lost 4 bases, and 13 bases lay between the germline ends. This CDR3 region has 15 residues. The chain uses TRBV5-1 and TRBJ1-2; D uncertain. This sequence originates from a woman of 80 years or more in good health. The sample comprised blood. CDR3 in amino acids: CASSLVGPSGYGYTF. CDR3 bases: TGCGCCAGCAGCTTGGTAGGGCCTAGTGGCTATGGCTACACCTTC.